The 14 T cell receptor beta chains given below trace back to one sample, sequenced in a study of blood T cell repertoires in COVID-19. Libraries were prepared by immunoSEQ multiplex PCR; TCRdb keeps only in-frame clonotypes and omits some of them. The sample records 85,000 to 95,000 clones, around nine tenths being singletons. The source material was peripheral blood. These receptors were collected from a woman between 50 and 59 years old in a cohort sampled during active COVID-19.

This chain connects TRBV10-3 to TRBJ1-3; D gene ambiguous. Trimming shortened V by 10 bases and J by 0 bases, and 13 bases separated the two germline ends. Germline V gene data show CDR1 as ENHRY and CDR2 as SYGVKD. This CDR3 is built from 14 residues. CDR3 DNA: TGTGCCACTACTCGGGAGCCCTCTGGAAACACCATATATTTT. Translation: CATTREPSGNTIYF.

As concerns this clone: The germline gene is not matched at one end of the junction; a read error may be the cause. CDR3 DNA: TGTGCCAGCATTTACGGGGGGACCGGGGAGCTGTTTTTT. Translating gives CASIYGGTGELFF. The chain combines TRBV6-5 with TRBJ2-2; 7 nucleotides line up with TRBD2. CDR1 is MNHEY, CDR2 SVGAGI, per germline. The CDR3 runs 13 residues.

The chain carries TRBV19 and TRBJ1-1; TRBD1 matches 10 bases. Trimming took 7 bases from V and 5 from J; bases not matched to a gene: 7. The CDR3 spans 14 residues. The germline gives CDR1 LNHDA, CDR2 SQIVND (reference sequence). CDR3 bases: TGTGCCAGTACCGACAGGGGGCGCGGGACTGAAGCTTTCTTT. Translation gives CASTDRGRGTEAFF.

The rearrangement joins TRBV5-1 to TRBJ1-2, with D maybe TRBD1 (6 bases). V was clipped by 5 bases and J by 1 base, with 21 bases between them. CDR1 and CDR2 from the germline V gene are SGHRS and YFSETQ. The CDR3 sequence is 17 residues long. CDR3: CASRTGTPSLFNYGYTF. CDR3 bases: TGCGCCAGCAGGACCGGGACACCTTCCCTCTTTAACTATGGCTACACCTTC.

The chain uses TRBV12-3 or TRBV12-4 and TRBJ2-2; D remains unclear. Trimming removed 8 bases from V and 2 bases from J, with 6 bases in between. The CDR3 contains 12 residues. Here the CDR3 reads CASAYNTGELFF. In nucleotides, the CDR3 is TGTGCCAGCGCGTACAACACCGGGGAGCTGTTTTTT.

The chain carries TRBV18 and TRBJ2-7; no clear D. Per the germline V gene, CDR1 is KGHSH and CDR2 is LQKENI. Trimming stripped 5 bases from V and 6 bases from J, with 8 bases between. The CDR3 length is 11 residues. The CDR3 spells CASSSSSEQYF. DNA for the CDR3: TGTGCCAGCTCATCGAGTAGCGAGCAGTACTTC. Filled out from reference TRBV18 and TRBJ2-7, the complete variable domain reads NAGVMQNPRHLVRRRGQEARLRCSPMKGHSHVYWYRQLPEEGLKFMVYLQKENIIDESGMPKERFSAEFPKEGPSILRIQQVVRGDSAAYFCASSSSSEQYFGPGTRLTVT.

The chain employs TRBV5-1 and TRBJ2-1; maybe TRBD1 (6 bases). Deletions cut 6 bases from V and 0 bases from J, with 16 bases between. There are 16 residues in the CDR3. In germline, CDR1 is SGHRS, CDR2 YFSETQ. CDR3 in DNA: TGCGCCAGCACTGCAGGGGCCGAAGTCTCCTACAATGAGCAGTTCTTC. This codes for CASTAGAEVSYNEQFF.

CDR3 protein: CASSVAQGPNTEAFF. The CDR3 nucleotides read TGTGCCAGCAGCGTGGCACAGGGACCGAACACTGAAGCTTTCTTT. This rearrangement joins TRBV9 to TRBJ1-1; D might be TRBD1 (6 bases). The CDR3 runs to 15 residues. V lost 2 bases to trimming and J lost 1 base, with 12 bases between them. Germline assignment: CDR1 SGDLS and CDR2 YYNGEE.

The chain is built from TRBV19 and TRBJ2-5, with 11 bases lining up with TRBD1. There are 16 residues in the CDR3. Trimming at V came to 3 bases and at J to 2 bases, leaving 5 bases not matched to a gene. CDR1 is LNHDA and CDR2 is SQIVND in the germline V gene (reference sequence). CDR3 nucleotides: TGTGCCAGTAGTATCCCCGGGGACAGGGGGCAAGAGACCCAGTACTTC. It encodes CASSIPGDRGQETQYF. The full variable domain, rest sourced from reference TRBV19 and TRBJ2-5, is DGGITQSPKYLFRKEGQNVTLSCEQNLNHDAMYWYRQDPGQGLRLIYYSQIVNDFQKGDIAEGYSVSREKKESFPLTVTSAQKNPTAFYLCASSIPGDRGQETQYFGPGTRLLVL.

This clone was observed once. The V gene is TRBV5-1, the J gene TRBJ1-1, with D uncertain. The CDR3 is 15 amino acids. Per the germline V gene, CDR1 is SGHRS and CDR2 is YFSETQ. The V and J ends lost 0 bases and 5 bases respectively, with 14 bases between them. Here the CDR3 DNA reads TGCGCCAGCAGCTTGGCCGTGGCTGTTGGTACTGAAGCTTTCTTT. Its protein is CASSLAVAVGTEAFF.

CDR3 protein: CASGVAGYSSYEQYF. The CDR3 DNA is TGTGCTAGTGGTGTAGCGGGATACAGCTCCTACGAGCAGTACTTC. The chain combines TRBV12-5 with TRBJ2-7, with 8 positions matching TRBD2. J lost 0 bases, V lost 5 bases, and 6 bases had no gene match. Germline CDR1 is LGHNT and CDR2 is FRNRAP. The CDR3 is 15 amino acids. Combining the CDR3 with reference TRBV12-5 and TRBJ2-7 gives the whole variable domain DARVTQTPRHKVTEMGQEVTMRCQPILGHNTVFWYRQTMMQGLELLAYFRNRAPLDDSGMPKDRFSAEMPDATLATLKIQPSEPRDSAVYFCASGVAGYSSYEQYFGPGTRLTVT.

The V gene is TRBV5-1, the J gene TRBJ2-1, with a possible D match to TRBD2 (7 bases). The germline V gene encodes CDR1 SGHRS and CDR2 YFSETQ. Trimming took off 0 bases at V and 9 bases at J, with 19 bases between the two ends. The CDR3 totals 16 residues. CDR3 region: CASSLAATSGGREQFF. CDR3 bases: TGCGCCAGCAGCTTGGCCGCGACATCCGGGGGGCGTGAGCAGTTCTTC.

The chain recombines TRBV5-1 with TRBJ2-2; a possible D gene is TRBD2 (5 bases). CDR3 size: 13 residues. V was trimmed by 4 bases and J by 6 bases, leaving 10 bases between them. Germline V gene lookup returns CDR1 SGHRS and CDR2 YFSETQ. The CDR3 DNA is TGCGCCAGCAGCCTGGACTTCGCCGGGGAGCTGTTTTTT. Translated: CASSLDFAGELFF.

There are a few counts of this clone. The chain recombines TRBV18 with TRBJ2-7; 10 bases are shared with TRBD2. This CDR3 has 16 residues. The trim removed 3 bases at V and 4 bases at J, leaving 9 bases unmatched. The germline gives CDR1 KGHSH, CDR2 LQKENI. The CDR3 loop is CASSPGLAGGLYEQYF. CDR3 sequence (DNA): TGTGCCAGCTCACCCGGATTAGCGGGAGGATTGTACGAGCAGTACTTC.